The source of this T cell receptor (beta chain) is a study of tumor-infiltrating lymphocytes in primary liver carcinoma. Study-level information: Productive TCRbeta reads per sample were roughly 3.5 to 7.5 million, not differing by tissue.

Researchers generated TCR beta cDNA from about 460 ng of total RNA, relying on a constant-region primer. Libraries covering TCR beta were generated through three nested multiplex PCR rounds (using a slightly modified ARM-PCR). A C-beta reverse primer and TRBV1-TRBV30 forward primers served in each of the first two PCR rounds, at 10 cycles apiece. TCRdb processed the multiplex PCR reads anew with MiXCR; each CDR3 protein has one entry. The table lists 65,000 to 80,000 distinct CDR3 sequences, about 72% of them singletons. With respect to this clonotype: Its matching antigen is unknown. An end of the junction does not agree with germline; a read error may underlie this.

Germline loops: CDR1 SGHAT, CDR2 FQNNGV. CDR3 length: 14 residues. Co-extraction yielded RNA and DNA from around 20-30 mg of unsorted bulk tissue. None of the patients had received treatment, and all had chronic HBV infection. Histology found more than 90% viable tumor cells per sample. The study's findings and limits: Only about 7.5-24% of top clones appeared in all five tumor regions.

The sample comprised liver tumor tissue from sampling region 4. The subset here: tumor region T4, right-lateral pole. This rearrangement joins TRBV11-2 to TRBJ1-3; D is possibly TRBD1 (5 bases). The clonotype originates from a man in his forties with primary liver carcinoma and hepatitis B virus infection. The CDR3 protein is CASSLGHSGNTIYF. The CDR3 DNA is TGTGCCAGCAGCTTGGGGCACTCTGGTAACACCATATATTTT.